A single T cell receptor beta chain is shown here with its context. These data come from a study of shared clonotypes between healthy human individuals. Naivety among CD8 cells was defined by CD45RO negativity and positive CCR7 selection, thereby excluding terminally differentiated effector memory CD45RA+ cells. Trimming took 6 bases from V and 9 from J; bases not matched to a gene: 3. Germline V gene data show CDR1 as MNHEY and CDR2 as SMNVEV (reference sequence). CDR3 length: 11 residues. Data came from immunoSEQ multiplex PCR; TCRdb stores just in-frame clones and leaves some out. The sample has over 2 million clones; about 95% are singletons.

This clonotype was sampled from a man younger than 30 in good health. This chain links TRBV27 with TRBJ2-5; TRBD2 agrees at 8 bases. Sequenced material: naive CD8+ T cells sorted from blood. The CDR3 spells CASSFGGAQYF. The CDR3 DNA is TGTGCCAGCAGCTTCGGGGGGGCCCAGTACTTC.